This T cell receptor beta chain was obtained from a study of chemoradiotherapy in HPV16-positive cancers. The germline V gene has CDR1 ENHRY and CDR2 SYGVKD. The CDR3 has 14 residues. Trimming left V 1 base short and J 1 base short, with 7 bases between. TCRdb's copy holds only in-frame clones and misses some; the assay was immunoSEQ multiplex PCR. The sample shows 30,000 to 35,000 clones, around 80% of them seen only once. The genes are TRBV10-3 and TRBJ1-1; possibly TRBD1 for D (5 bases). This TCR was recovered from a human donor with HPV-associated anogenital cancer. This material consisted of blood, taken from a patient who underwent chemoradiotherapy. The CDR3 DNA is TGTGCCATCAGTGAGTGGGGCCAGAACACTGAAGCTTTCTTT. Translating it yields CAISEWGQNTEAFF.